Shown below are 2 T cell receptor beta chains from a single sample sequenced in a study of PD-L1 blockade in urothelial cancer. Clones were sequenced by immunoSEQ multiplex PCR, and TCRdb holds only the in-frame ones, with some missing. The sample shows 55,000 to 85,000 clones, about 89% of them seen only once. This sample comprised PBMCs, obtained around atezolizumab (anti-PD-L1) treatment. Source of these receptors: a man in his 60s with urothelial cancer.

The V call is TRBV25-1, the J call TRBJ1-6; the D is unclear. Per the germline V gene, CDR1 is MGHDK and CDR2 is SYGVNS. Trimming pared 3 bases from V and 13 bases from J, leaving 16 bases between. The CDR3 has 14 amino acids. This chain's CDR3 is CASSDHREVSPLHF. CDR3 nucleotides: TGTGCCAGCAGTGATCACCGGGAAGTATCCCCCCTCCACTTT.

The gene calls are TRBV9 and TRBJ1-1; 7 bases match TRBD1. Germline V lookup: CDR1 SGDLS, CDR2 YYNGEE. J was trimmed by 4 bases and V by 1 base; bases with no gene match: 10. CDR3 size: 16 residues. CDR3 sequence reads: CASSVQEIAGGTEAFF. The CDR3 DNA is TGTGCCAGCAGCGTACAAGAGATCGCAGGGGGCACTGAAGCTTTCTTT.